One T cell receptor (beta chain) is described in this entry. Its antigen is as yet unknown. The data are from a study of T cell responses to AZD1222 COVID-19 vaccine. Regarding the study as a whole: Clonal diversity may have been underestimated, and the donors were mostly white British, with more females than males. The study found Spike-specific TCR breadth and depth rose after two AZD1222 doses.

Data came from immunoSEQ multiplex PCR; TCRdb stores just in-frame clones and leaves some out. The sample shows 130,000 to 150,000 clones, roughly nine tenths of them seen only once. Germline values: CDR1 KGHSH, CDR2 LQKENI. The germline V and J ends were trimmed by 4 bases and 5 bases, with 12 bases remaining between them. The CDR3 runs to 14 residues. The clonotype originates from an adult in good health. This chain joins TRBV18 and TRBJ2-1; D is possibly TRBD2 (5 bases). This sample comprised peripheral blood, obtained on day 0 of AZD1222 vaccination. The CDR3 region has the DNA TGTGCCAGCTCACGGCCGGACTTCGACAATGAGCAGTTCTTC. Its protein is CASSRPDFDNEQFF.